The 30 T cell receptor beta chains below all came from one sample that was sequenced in a study of T cell responses to AZD1222 COVID-19 vaccine. TCRdb's copy holds only in-frame clones and misses some; the assay was immunoSEQ multiplex PCR. Found here are 85,000 or so clones, 80% to 95% of them singletons; the top ten hold 9.5% to 13%. Sequencing used peripheral blood, obtained 28 days after the second AZD1222 dose. Source of these receptors: an adult who received the AZD1222 COVID-19 vaccine.

This clone was recorded only once. The chain combines TRBV12-3 or TRBV12-4 with TRBJ2-7; tentative D call: TRBD2 (5 bases). CDR3 size: 12 residues. The germline V and J ends were trimmed by 4 bases and 7 bases, with 11 bases remaining between them. This CDR3 reads CASSYGRGEQYF. The CDR3 DNA reads as TGTGCCAGCAGTTACGGACGGGGAGAGCAGTACTTC.

The chain joins TRBV7-3 to TRBJ2-2, with D uncertain. Germline CDR1 SGHTA, CDR2 FQGTGA. Trimming removed 5 bases at V and 4 bases at J, with 11 bases between. The CDR3 is 14 amino acids. The CDR3 nucleotides read TGTGCCAGCAGCCCCTACGGCCGCACCGGGGAGCTGTTTTTT. This translates into CASSPYGRTGELFF.

The chain has TRBV19 and TRBJ2-1; 9 positions agree with TRBD2. CDR1 is LNHDA and CDR2 is SQIVND in the germline V gene (reference sequence). Germline trimming cut 3 bases from V and 9 bases from J; bases unmatched to any gene: 9. The CDR3 runs to 15 residues. The CDR3 sequence: CASSIQGGRAPEQFF. As DNA, the CDR3 is TGTGCCAGTAGTATCCAGGGCGGGAGGGCGCCTGAGCAGTTCTTC.

This rearrangement joins TRBV28 to TRBJ1-6; D remains ambiguous. V lost 7 bases and J 2 bases, leaving 9 bases between the germline ends. CDR1 MDHEN and CDR2 SYDVKM come from the germline V gene. The CDR3 covers 14 residues. The CDR3: CASTLRAYNSPLHF. DNA for the CDR3: TGTGCCAGCACCTTAAGGGCCTATAATTCACCCCTCCACTTT.

This rearrangement joins TRBV5-1 to TRBJ2-1, with 8 bases matching TRBD2. J was trimmed by 2 bases and V by 4 bases; bases with no gene match: 5. Germline assignment: CDR1 SGHRS and CDR2 YFSETQ. This CDR3 has 15 residues. CDR3 DNA: TGCGCCAGCAGCGAACTAGCGGTCACCTACAATGAGCAGTTCTTC. Amino acids: CASSELAVTYNEQFF.

The gene calls are TRBV5-1 and TRBJ2-1; possibly TRBD2 for D (6 bases). V lost 4 bases, J lost 6 bases, and 14 bases lay in between. The V gene's germline CDR1 is SGHRS and CDR2 YFSETQ. This CDR3 contains 14 residues. The DNA of the CDR3 is TGCGCCAGCAGCCCCGGGGGTGCCGGCAATGAGCAGTTCTTC. Its protein is CASSPGGAGNEQFF.

The chain carries TRBV27 and TRBJ2-3; D perhaps matches TRBD2 (6 bases). Trimming left V 7 bases short and J 2 bases short, with 13 bases between. Germline CDR1 and CDR2: MNHEY and SMNVEV (reference sequence). The CDR3 length is 14 residues. DNA of the CDR3: TGTGCCAGCAATGAGGCGGGAACCACAGATACGCAGTATTTT. Its protein is CASNEAGTTDTQYF.

This clone appeared a few times. The V gene is TRBV7-9, the J gene TRBJ2-7, with 11 nucleotides matching TRBD1. The CDR3 runs 16 residues. Germline values: CDR1 SEHNR, CDR2 FQNEAQ (reference sequence). V was pared by 5 bases and J by 4 bases, with 10 bases of the junction left unmatched. The CDR3 DNA sequence: TGTGCCAGCAGCAGTATGGGAGGACAGGGGGCGTACGAGCAGTACTTC. This sequence encodes CASSSMGGQGAYEQYF. Complete variable domain (other parts from reference TRBV7-9 and TRBJ2-7): DTGVSQNPRHKITKRGQNVTFRCDPISEHNRLYWYRQTLGQGPEFLTYFQNEAQLEKSRLLSDRFSAERPKGSFSTLEIQRTEQGDSAMYLCASSSMGGQGAYEQYFGPGTRLTVT.

The chain recombines TRBV25-1 with TRBJ1-4; D gene uncertain. V dropped 1 base and J dropped 3 bases, with 6 bases sitting between them. Germline loops: CDR1 MGHDK, CDR2 SYGVNS. This CDR3 is built from 14 residues. The CDR3 DNA is TGTGCCAGCAGTGAATTTGGTCCTAATGAAAAACTGTTTTTT. It is translated as CASSEFGPNEKLFF.

The V call is TRBV6-5, the J call TRBJ2-2; 7 nucleotides line up with TRBD2. The germline CDR1 and CDR2 sequences are MNHEY and SVGAGI. CDR3 size: 15 residues. V was clipped by 3 bases and J by 0 bases; unmatched bases: 1. In DNA form, the CDR3 reads TGTGCCAGCAGTTATAGCGGGTCGAACACCGGGGAGCTGTTTTTT. It translates to CASSYSGSNTGELFF.

This sequence joins TRBV2 and TRBJ2-5, with 9 bases fitting TRBD2. Germline CDR1 is SNHLY and CDR2 is FYNNEI. The CDR3 is made up of 15 amino acids. V lost 8 bases to trimming and J lost 4 bases; unmatched junction nucleotides: 11. This CDR3 is CASVGVAGVRETQYF. For the CDR3, the DNA is TGTGCCAGCGTCGGCGTAGCGGGGGTGAGAGAGACCCAGTACTTC. Full variable domain (missing parts from reference TRBV2 and TRBJ2-5): EPEVTQTPSHQVTQMGQEVILRCVPISNHLYFYWYRQILGQKVEFLVSFYNNEISEKSEIFDDQFSVERPDGSNFTLKIRSTKLEDSAMYFCASVGVAGVRETQYFGPGTRLLVL.

This clone turned up a few times. The chain couples TRBV4-1 to TRBJ2-5; D unresolved. Germline CDR1 reads MGHRA; CDR2 reads YSYEKL. The CDR3 spans 15 residues. Deletions cut 8 bases from V and 5 bases from J, with 21 bases between. Here the CDR3 DNA reads TGCGCCAGCGGCCCGAGTGATCATCCGCGGGAGACCCAGTACTTC. It encodes CASGPSDHPRETQYF.

The rearrangement joins TRBV18 to TRBJ2-1, with TRBD2 matching over 13 bases. CDR3 length equals 23 residues. CDR1 and CDR2 (germline): KGHSH, LQKENI. The V segment lost 1 base and the J segment 0 bases; nucleotides outside the gene matches: 18. The CDR3 sequence: CASSPLSFASGLAGRNSYNEQFF. The CDR3 DNA follows: TGTGCCAGCTCACCACTTTCGTTTGCGTCGGGACTAGCGGGGCGGAACTCCTACAATGAGCAGTTCTTC.

The chain couples TRBV5-1 to TRBJ2-2; 7 positions match TRBD1. Losses at the gene ends were 3 bases for V and 0 bases for J; bases not matched to a gene: 2. Per germline, CDR1 SGHRS and CDR2 YFSETQ. CDR3 size: 15 residues. This chain's CDR3 is CASSYGTANTGELFF. For the CDR3, the DNA is TGCGCCAGCAGCTACGGGACAGCGAACACCGGGGAGCTGTTTTTT.

J is TRBJ1-5 and V is TRBV19; D is uncertain. The CDR3 runs 14 residues. Germline assignment: CDR1 LNHDA and CDR2 SQIVND (reference sequence). CDR3 residues: CAIGPAGSGPPQHF. In DNA, the CDR3 is TGTGCTATAGGCCCTGCGGGGAGCGGGCCGCCCCAGCATTTT.

This chain connects TRBV7-3 to TRBJ2-2; 10 bases are shared with TRBD2. Per germline, CDR1 SGHTA and CDR2 FQGTGA. The ends lost 1 base at V and 1 base at J; junction bases unmatched: 0. CDR3 length: 16 amino acids. CDR3: CASSLIAGGNTGELFF. Written as DNA, the CDR3 is TGTGCCAGCAGCTTAATAGCGGGAGGGAACACCGGGGAGCTGTTTTTT.

The rearrangement joins TRBV5-1 to TRBJ1-3; D gene ambiguous. V was cut by 0 bases and J by 6 bases, with 10 bases left in between. The CDR3 runs 14 residues. Germline assignment: CDR1 SGHRS and CDR2 YFSETQ. The CDR3 nucleotides read TGCGCCAGCAGCTTGGCCGGGCACGTAAACACCATATATTTT. It specifies CASSLAGHVNTIYF.

This rearrangement joins TRBV19 to TRBJ1-6; perhaps TRBD1 as D (5 bases). The V gene lost 3 bases and the J gene lost 3 bases, with 18 bases spanning the gap. The CDR3 totals 18 residues. The germline V gene encodes CDR1 LNHDA and CDR2 SQIVND (reference sequence). CDR3 region: CASSMPPGRTNYNSPLHF. CDR3 DNA: TGTGCCAGTAGTATGCCACCTGGACGGACAAACTATAATTCACCCCTCCACTTT.

About this clone: One junction end disagrees with the germline gene, perhaps due to a read error. This chain links TRBV24-1 with TRBJ2-7, with 8 nucleotides matching TRBD2. The CDR3 sequence is 11 residues long. The V gene's germline CDR1 is KGHDR and CDR2 SFDVKD. CDR3 region: CATWVAGGGSF. The CDR3 nucleotides are TGTGCCACCTGGGTCGCTGGCGGGGGGTCCTTC.

The chain has TRBV24-1 and TRBJ2-5, with TRBD2 as a possible D gene (6 bases). The CDR3 consists of 15 residues. The germline V gene encodes CDR1 KGHDR and CDR2 SFDVKD. The V end lost 6 bases, the J end lost 5 bases, and 18 bases lay between the germline ends. The CDR3 DNA follows: TGTGCCACCAGTATAAGCGGGTCCCCTGGGGAGACCCAGTACTTC. This codes for CATSISGSPGETQYF.

This chain connects TRBV27 to TRBJ1-1; D is unclear. Deletions cut 5 bases from V and 5 bases from J, with 12 bases between. The CDR3 is 13 residues long. In germline, CDR1 is MNHEY, CDR2 SMNVEV (reference sequence). The CDR3 region has the DNA TGTGCCAGCAGTGCACCGTCGCTTACTGAAGCTTTCTTT. It specifies CASSAPSLTEAFF.

The chain employs TRBV5-1 and TRBJ2-7; D gene ambiguous. Trimming shortened V by 0 bases and J by 3 bases, and 10 bases separated the two germline ends. The germline gives CDR1 SGHRS, CDR2 YFSETQ. The CDR3 has 14 amino acids. In DNA, the CDR3 is TGCGCCAGCAGCTTGGGTCTTATGGTCTACGAGCAGTACTTC. Translating it yields CASSLGLMVYEQYF.

This chain joins TRBV27 and TRBJ1-2; 7 bases agree with TRBD1. J gave up 8 bases and V 5 bases, and 11 bases lay outside the gene matches. The CDR3 covers 14 residues. CDR1 and CDR2 from the germline V gene are MNHEY and SMNVEV (reference sequence). CDR3 protein: CASSRTQGVWGYTF. CDR3 sequence (DNA): TGTGCCAGCAGTAGAACCCAGGGGGTTTGGGGCTACACCTTC.

This chain links TRBV5-4 with TRBJ2-6; the D is unclear. Looked up from germline, CDR1 is SGHNT and CDR2 is YYREEE (reference sequence). Trimming took 4 bases from V and 0 from J, leaving 8 bases between them. The CDR3 consists of 15 residues. CDR3 bases: TGTGCCAGCAGCGCTCGTAGCTCTGGGGCCAACGTCCTGACTTTC. Its translation: CASSARSSGANVLTF.

The rearrangement joins TRBV6-1 to TRBJ2-1; 9 bases match TRBD2. Germline V gene data show CDR1 as MNHNS and CDR2 as SASEGT. The CDR3 loop spans 17 amino acids. J lost 4 bases, V lost 0 bases, and 7 bases had no gene match. The CDR3 protein is CASSEAPTSGAYNEQFF. CDR3 nucleotides: TGTGCCAGCAGTGAAGCCCCGACTAGCGGAGCTTACAATGAGCAGTTCTTC.

The chain has TRBV7-2 and TRBJ2-1, with D tentatively TRBD2 (6 bases). Germline loops: CDR1 SGHTA, CDR2 FQGNSA. V was clipped by 4 bases and J by 7 bases, with 14 bases between them. The CDR3 sequence is 14 residues long. Written as DNA, the CDR3 is TGTGCCAGCAGCTCGACTAGGTCCAAGAATGAGCAGTTCTTC. Protein: CASSSTRSKNEQFF.

This clone was counted only a few times. The chain employs TRBV6-5 and TRBJ1-1; D is undetermined. CDR3 size: 15 residues. The germline gives CDR1 MNHEY, CDR2 SVGAGI. Trimming cost V 2 bases and J 0 bases, with 10 bases left between them. The CDR3 spells CASSYHGNMNTEAFF. DNA of the CDR3: TGTGCCAGCAGTTACCATGGAAACATGAACACTGAAGCTTTCTTT.

J is TRBJ2-1 and V is TRBV7-6; TRBD1 matches at 9 bases. Germline CDR1 and CDR2: SGHVS and FNYEAQ. The V gene end was trimmed by 5 bases and the J gene end by 3 bases; junction bases not matched to a gene: 5. The CDR3 is made up of 15 amino acids. The CDR3 region has the DNA TGTGCCAGCAGCCCTCGGGACAGGGTCTACAATGAGCAGTTCTTC. Its translation is CASSPRDRVYNEQFF.

The chain joins TRBV7-6 to TRBJ2-1; TRBD2 agrees at 7 bases. The CDR3 covers 14 residues. Trimming at V came to 2 bases and at J to 4 bases, leaving 2 bases not matched to a gene. Germline V lookup: CDR1 SGHVS, CDR2 FNYEAQ. The CDR3 DNA follows: TGTGCCAGCAGCTTATCTAGCGGTTACAATGAGCAGTTCTTC. It translates to CASSLSSGYNEQFF.

The chain couples TRBV6-6 to TRBJ1-6; tentative D call: TRBD1 (6 bases). The V end was cut by 5 bases, the J end by 9 bases, with 26 bases between. This CDR3 contains 18 residues. Germline V gene sequence: CDR1 MNHNY, CDR2 SVGAGI (reference sequence). CDR3 coding DNA: TGTGCCAGCAGTCATATGAACTTTGGACAGCAGCGTTCTTCACCCCTCCACTTT. The encoded protein is CASSHMNFGQQRSSPLHF.